This T cell receptor beta chain stems from a study of untreated major depressive disorder. Each depressed patient was matched pairwise with a non-depressed control on sex, age, current smoking status and body mass index. Blood, about 30 ml, was drawn into EDTA tubes. The germline CDR1 and CDR2 sequences are SEHNR and FQNEAQ (reference sequence). Trimming pared 1 base from V and 6 bases from J, leaving 12 bases between. This CDR3 comprises 14 residues. The method was immunoSEQ multiplex PCR; TCRdb's version includes in-frame clones alone and lacks a portion of them. Counted here are 20,000 to 25,000 clones, roughly 90% occurring once; the ten biggest clones make up 0.45% to 0.6%.

This receptor was obtained from a woman between 35 and 50 years old in good health. The V gene is TRBV7-9, the J gene TRBJ1-2; unclear D gene. The sequencing sample was made of CD4+ T cells from PBMCs. Here the CDR3 reads CASSLEVIGDGYTF. For the CDR3, the DNA is TGTGCCAGCAGCTTAGAGGTGATCGGGGATGGCTACACCTTC.